The clone carrying this TCR beta chain has a count of ten or more. Its antigen is undetermined. The data were obtained in a study of identical twins. Overall study findings and caveats: Sharing of beta out-of-frame sequences by twins showed a weaker excess. It was possible that invariant MAIT and iNKT cells partly confounded the zero-insertion analyses.

Trimming took off 4 bases at V and 4 bases at J, with 11 bases between the two ends. The CDR3 loop spans 14 amino acids. CDR1 SGHDT and CDR2 YYEEEE come from the germline V gene. One entry per CDR3 protein, called by TCRdb with MiXCR from the 5' RACE reads. The data contain hundreds of thousands of distinct CDR3 sequences, 5.5% to 6.5% of them seen just once; the ten biggest clones take up about 2%. V and J are TRBV5-6 and TRBJ2-2; D may be TRBD2 (5 bases). The clonotype was recovered from a man in his late teens or twenties in good health. Material for sequencing was naive T cells sorted from blood. CDR3 sequence: CASSPVGGTGELFF. The CDR3 region has the DNA TGTGCCAGCAGCCCGGTTGGAGGCACCGGGGAGCTGTTTTTT.